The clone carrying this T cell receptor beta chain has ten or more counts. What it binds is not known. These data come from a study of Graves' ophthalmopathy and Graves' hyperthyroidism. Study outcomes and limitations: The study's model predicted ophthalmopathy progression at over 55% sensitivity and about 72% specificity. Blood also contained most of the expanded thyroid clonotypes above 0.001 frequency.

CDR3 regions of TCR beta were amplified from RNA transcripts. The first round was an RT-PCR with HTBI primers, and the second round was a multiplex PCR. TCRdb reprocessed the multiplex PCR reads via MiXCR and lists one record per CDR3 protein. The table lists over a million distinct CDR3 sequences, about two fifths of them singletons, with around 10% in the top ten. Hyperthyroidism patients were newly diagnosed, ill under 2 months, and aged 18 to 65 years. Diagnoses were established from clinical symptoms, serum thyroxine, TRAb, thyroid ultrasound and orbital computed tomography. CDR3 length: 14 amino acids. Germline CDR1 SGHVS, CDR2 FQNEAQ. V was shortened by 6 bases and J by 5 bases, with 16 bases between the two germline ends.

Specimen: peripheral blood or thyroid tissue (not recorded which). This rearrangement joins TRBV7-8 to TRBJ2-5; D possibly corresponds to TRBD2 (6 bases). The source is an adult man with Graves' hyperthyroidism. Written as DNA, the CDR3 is TGTGCCAGCAGGATTAGCGGTGGGGGGGAGACCCAGTACTTC. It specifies CASRISGGGETQYF.